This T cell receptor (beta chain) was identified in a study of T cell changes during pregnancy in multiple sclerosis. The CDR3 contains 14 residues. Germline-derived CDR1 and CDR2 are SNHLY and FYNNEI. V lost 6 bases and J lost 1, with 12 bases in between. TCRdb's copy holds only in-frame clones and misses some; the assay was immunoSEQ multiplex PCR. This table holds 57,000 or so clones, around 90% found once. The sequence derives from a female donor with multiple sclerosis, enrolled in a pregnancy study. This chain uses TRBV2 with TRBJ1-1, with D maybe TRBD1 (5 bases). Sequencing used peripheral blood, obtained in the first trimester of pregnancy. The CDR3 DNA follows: TGTGCCAGCAGCCTGACAGAGAGGAACACTGAAGCTTTCTTT. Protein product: CASSLTERNTEAFF.